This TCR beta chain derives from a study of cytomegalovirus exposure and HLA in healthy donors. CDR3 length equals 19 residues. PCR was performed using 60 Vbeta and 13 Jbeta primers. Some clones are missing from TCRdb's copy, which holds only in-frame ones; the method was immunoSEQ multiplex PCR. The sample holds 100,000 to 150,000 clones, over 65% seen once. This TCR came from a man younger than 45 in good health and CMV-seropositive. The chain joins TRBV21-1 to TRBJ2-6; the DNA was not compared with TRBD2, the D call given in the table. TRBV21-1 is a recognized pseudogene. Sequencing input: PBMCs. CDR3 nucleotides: TGTGCCAGCAGCAAATGGGGGCGGGAGGACAGCTCTGGGGCCAACGTCCTGACTTTC. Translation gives CASSKWGREDSSGANVLTF.